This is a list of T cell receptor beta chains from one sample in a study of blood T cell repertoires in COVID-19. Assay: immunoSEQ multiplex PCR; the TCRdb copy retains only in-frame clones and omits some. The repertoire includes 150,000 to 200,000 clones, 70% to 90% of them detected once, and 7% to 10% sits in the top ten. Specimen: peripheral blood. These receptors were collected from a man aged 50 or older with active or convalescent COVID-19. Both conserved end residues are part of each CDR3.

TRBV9 CASSVGNSGSTDTQYF
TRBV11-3 CASSSVLEGWDNEQFF
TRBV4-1 CASSQDAGWAFF
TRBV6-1 CASSEGVREAEQYF
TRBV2 CASSEAPTGVGTEAFF
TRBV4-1 CASSQDRSGGDTQYF
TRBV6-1 CASSEAWGQNSYGYTF
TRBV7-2 CASSQRQINYGYTF
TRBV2 CASSLQGVGTEAFF
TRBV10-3 CATSEAEPFYSNQPQHF
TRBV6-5 CASSGSGNTIYF
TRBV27 CASSLGTAGGSPLHF
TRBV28 CASSFSEQFF
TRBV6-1 CASSEGFLGQDYGYTF
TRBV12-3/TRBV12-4 CASSLRGYGYTF
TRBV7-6 CASSTDRGKGGYTF
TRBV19 CASKVGGGVFNEQFF
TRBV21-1 CASACTGTGDNSPLHF
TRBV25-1 CASTGTGGVETQYF
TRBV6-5 CASSFQGGRLQTEAFF
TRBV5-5 CASSLPPGQGDYEQYF
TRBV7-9 CASSLGGHYGYTF
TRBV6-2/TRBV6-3 CASSPGQTNQPQHF
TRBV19 CASSVILAGAGELFF
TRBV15 CATSRGDRDHEQYF
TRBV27 CASSLSTSWARNTGELFF
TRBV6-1 CASSEALLRVAGNTIYF
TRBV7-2 CASSPSGTVPNYGYTF
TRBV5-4 CASSLAGRITDTQYF
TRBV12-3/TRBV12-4 CASSRDRVSGYTF
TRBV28 CASSLVTRGGGTEAFF
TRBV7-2 CASSLAGRGSYEQYF
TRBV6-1 CASSESQGQPQHF
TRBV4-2 CASSRSQGENTEAFF
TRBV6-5 CATSSGTNSYEQYF
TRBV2 CASKAGVAGEQYF
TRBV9 CASSPRGVRTDTQYF
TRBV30 CAWSRQARIQPQHF
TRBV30 CACSRGGTNEKLFF
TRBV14 CASSLYSGTYEQYF
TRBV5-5 CASSFSLADSYEQYF
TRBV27 CASSLSRQGLGGYTF
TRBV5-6 CASSLIVSGGNEQYF
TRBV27 CASSSGTVFSGNTIYF
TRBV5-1 CASSLGQADEQYF
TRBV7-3 CASSLGQEHTGELFF
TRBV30 CAWRRASNTEAFF
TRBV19 CASSIRGQGMQKLFF
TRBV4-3 CASSQDPGLADRGDTQYF
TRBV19 CASGYRDSSYEQYF
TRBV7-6 CASSPRTGDSSGANVLTF
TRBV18 CASSPTTNEKLFF
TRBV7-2 CASSLVGLAGDTQYF
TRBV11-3 CASSSGANAYEQYF
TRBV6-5 CASRMGLAAYEQYF
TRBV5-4 CASSSQGPGEQYF
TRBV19 CASSIGGGGRYEQYF
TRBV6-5 CASRSYQGSEQFF
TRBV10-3 CAISESVGTGNHEQYF